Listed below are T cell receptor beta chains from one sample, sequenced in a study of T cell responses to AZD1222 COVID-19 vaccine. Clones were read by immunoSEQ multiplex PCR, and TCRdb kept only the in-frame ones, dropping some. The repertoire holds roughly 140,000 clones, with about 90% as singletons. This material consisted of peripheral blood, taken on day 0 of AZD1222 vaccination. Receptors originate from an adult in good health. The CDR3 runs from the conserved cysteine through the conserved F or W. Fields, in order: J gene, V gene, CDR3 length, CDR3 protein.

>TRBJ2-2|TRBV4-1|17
CASSQDRSRGVVGELFF
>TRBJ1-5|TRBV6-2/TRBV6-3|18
CASSYAGQGLYSNQPQHF
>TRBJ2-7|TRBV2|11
CASTLHYEQYF
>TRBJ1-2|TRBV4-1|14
CASSQETEPYGYTF
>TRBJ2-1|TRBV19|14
CASKKGLAGNEQFF
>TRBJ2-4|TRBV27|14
CASSSILAKNIQYF
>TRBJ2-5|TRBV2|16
CASTRSPGAIQETQYF
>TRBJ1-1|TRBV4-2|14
CASSLNGGNTEAFF
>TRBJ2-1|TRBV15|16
CATSRDLRPADNEQFF
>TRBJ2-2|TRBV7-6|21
CASSYGPGTSGSGPNTGELFF
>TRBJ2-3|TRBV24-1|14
CATSDPDSTDTQYF
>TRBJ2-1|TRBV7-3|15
CASSLRLAGNNEQFF
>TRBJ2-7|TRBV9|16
CASSSGQGLLSYEQYF
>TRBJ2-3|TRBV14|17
CASSQMPRRESTDTQYF
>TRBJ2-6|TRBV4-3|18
CASSQERLRGSGANVLTF
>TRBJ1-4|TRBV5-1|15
CASRTGLSPNEKLFF
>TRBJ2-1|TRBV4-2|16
CASSQPRGSSYNEQFF
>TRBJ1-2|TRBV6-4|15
CASRADRGGNYGYTF
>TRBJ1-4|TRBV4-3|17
CASSQDLGTGTNEKLFF
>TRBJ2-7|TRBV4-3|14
CASSQGRGDYEQYF
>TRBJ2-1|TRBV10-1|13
CASSSEGTGEQFF
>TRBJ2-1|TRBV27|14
CASSFRQGAGEQFF
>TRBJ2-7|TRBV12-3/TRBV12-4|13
CASSLTQGRARYF
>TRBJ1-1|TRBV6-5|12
CASTWGEGTAFF
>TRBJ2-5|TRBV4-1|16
CASSQEPGAGQETQYF
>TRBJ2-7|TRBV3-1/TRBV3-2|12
CASSPLRGLQTF
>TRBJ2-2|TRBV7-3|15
CASSRSPRGAGELFF
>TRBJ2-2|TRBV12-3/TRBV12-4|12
CASIPGTGELFF
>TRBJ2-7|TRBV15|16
CATSRGQGLGLNEQYF
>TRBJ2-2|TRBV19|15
CASSILQGFTGELFF
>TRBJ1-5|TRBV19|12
CASMEGNQPQHF
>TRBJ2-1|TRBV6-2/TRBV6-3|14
CASSYPGPSNEQFF
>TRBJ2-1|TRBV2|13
CASTDGRGHEQFF
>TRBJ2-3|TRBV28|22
CASSLAGLAESVGLSSTDTQYF
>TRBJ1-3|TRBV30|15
CAWSVQTGSGNTIYF
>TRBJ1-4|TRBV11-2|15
CASSPWTVTNEKLFF
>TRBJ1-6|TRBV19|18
CASRMTLSGAPYNSPLHF
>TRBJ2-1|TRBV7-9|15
CASSSRAGGHNEQFF
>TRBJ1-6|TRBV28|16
CASSLFRGGYNSPLHF
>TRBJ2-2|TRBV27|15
CASSSFSGNTGELFF
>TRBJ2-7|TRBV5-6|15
CASSPVGQWTYEQYF
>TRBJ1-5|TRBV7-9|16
CASSLGAGDSHQPQHF
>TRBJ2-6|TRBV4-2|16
CASSRSASSGANVLTF
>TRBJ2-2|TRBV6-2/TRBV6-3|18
CASSYGREVRLGTGELFF
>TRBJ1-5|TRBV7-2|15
CASSLGNRVHQPQHF
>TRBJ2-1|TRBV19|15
CASSIGSATSNEQFF
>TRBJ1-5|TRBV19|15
CASNGAGQGNQPQHF
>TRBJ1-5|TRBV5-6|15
CASSFGVNSNQPQHF
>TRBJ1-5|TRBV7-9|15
CATAGSKIGEQPQHF
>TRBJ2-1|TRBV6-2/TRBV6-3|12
CASSYDRDEQFF
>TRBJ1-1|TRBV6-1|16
CASSEGPRRVNTEAFF
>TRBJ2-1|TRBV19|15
CASSIVAGDYNEQFF
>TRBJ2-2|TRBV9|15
CASSVGGLDAGELFF
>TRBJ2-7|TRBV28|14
CASSLYYGDYEQYF
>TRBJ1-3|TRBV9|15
CASSVGRGSGNTIYF